This T cell receptor (beta chain) is drawn from a study of blood T cell repertoires in COVID-19 (dated by TCRdb to 2019 to 2021). Regarding the research as a whole: The collaborator samples originated in the United States, Italy and Spain and spanned the acute and convalescent phases of COVID-19. The material from the prospective study consisted of cDNA or gDNA derived from T cells, B-cell-depleted T cells, or PBMCs. Subjects who had been exposed to COVID-19, were actively infected with it, or had recovered from it provided the deeply sampled blood TCRbeta repertoires that made up the dataset. The repertoires were released in a freely available public database meant as a resource for research on the immune response to SARS-CoV-2. The samples were drawn from two sources: the first 160 participants of the ongoing ImmuneRACE study, and 1,200 or so subjects contributed by 6 global collaborators. A de-identified subject ID, COVID-19 status, age in years and sex were almost always included in the sample metadata. Where available, HLA class I and class II types were obtained from metadata supplied by the sample provider rather than from assay-based typing.

In this sample, this clone turned up once. The antigen it recognizes is unknown. Base-call qualities are not available, and no considerably larger clone is one nucleotide away. The research as a whole found: How much clinical and demographic metadata was included differed by source and by participant, and the metadata was provided uncurated.

Each collaborating institution followed its own protocols to collect whole blood in K2EDTA tubes. For TCRbeta analysis, collaborators shipped samples as frozen whole blood, isolated PBMCs, or DNA extracted from either of those sample types. The immunoSEQ Assay, a bias-controlled multiplex PCR, was used to amplify TCRbeta CDR3 regions from genomic DNA. From the authors' description of their analysis: Nucleated cell counts per sample were estimated from amplification of reference gene primers within the assay. To quantify the absolute abundance of each unique TCRbeta CDR3 rearrangement, sequence reads were collapsed and filtered. Productive Simpson clonality was computed per sample as the square root of Simpson's diversity index over productive rearrangements. TCRdb took over this immuneACCESS table, retaining in-frame rearrangements with V and J assigned. Such tables are incomplete; in checked studies, under half of the missing clones stem from an unresolved V gene, and the remainder is unexplained. V and J calls and clone size are as listed in that table; D and trimming were resolved from the DNA. This sample is represented by 75,000 to 90,000 clones; 80% to 90% of them were singletons. The top ten clones comprise 11% of the sample.

This clonotype originated in a man older than 75 with acute or convalescent COVID-19. Sequenced material: peripheral blood.

CDR3 reads: CASSRDSPNYGYTF. Here is the DNA: TGTGCCAGCAGCAGGGACAGCCCTAACTATGGCTACACCTTC. The sequence links TRBV27 to TRBJ1-2; 7 central nucleotides agree with TRBD1. After removal of 6 bases from V and 0 bases from J, the junction retains 4 bases not matched to a gene. CDR1 MNHEY and CDR2 SMNVEV are derived from the germline V gene (reference sequence). The CDR3 sequence holds 14 residues, the cysteine and phenylalanine included. This entry keeps only the CDR3 DNA: 42 bases, framed from base 1.